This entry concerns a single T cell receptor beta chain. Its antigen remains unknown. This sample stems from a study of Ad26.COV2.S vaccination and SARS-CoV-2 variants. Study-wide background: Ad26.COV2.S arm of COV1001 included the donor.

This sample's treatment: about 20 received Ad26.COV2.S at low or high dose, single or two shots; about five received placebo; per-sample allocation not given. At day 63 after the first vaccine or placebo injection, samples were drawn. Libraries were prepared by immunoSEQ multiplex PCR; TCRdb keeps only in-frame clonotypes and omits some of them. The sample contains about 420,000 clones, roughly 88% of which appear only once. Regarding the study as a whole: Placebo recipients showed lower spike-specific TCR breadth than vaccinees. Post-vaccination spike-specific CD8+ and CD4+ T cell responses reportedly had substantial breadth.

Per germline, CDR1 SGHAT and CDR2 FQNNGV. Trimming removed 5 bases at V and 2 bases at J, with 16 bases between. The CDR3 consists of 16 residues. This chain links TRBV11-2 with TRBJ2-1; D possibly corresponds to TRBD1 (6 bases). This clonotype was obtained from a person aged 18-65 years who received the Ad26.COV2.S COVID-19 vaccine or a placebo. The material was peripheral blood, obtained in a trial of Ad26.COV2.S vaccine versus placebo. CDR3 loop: CASSPIQGFPYNEQFF. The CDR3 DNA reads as TGTGCCAGCAGCCCAATCCAGGGGTTCCCCTACAATGAGCAGTTCTTC. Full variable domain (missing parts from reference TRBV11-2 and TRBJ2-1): EAGVAQSPRYKIIEKRQSVAFWCNPISGHATLYWYQQILGQGPKLLIQFQNNGVVDDSQLPKDRFSAERLKGVDSTLKIQPAKLEDSAVYLCASSPIQGFPYNEQFFGPGTRLTVL.